This T cell receptor (beta chain) was retrieved from a study of cytomegalovirus exposure and HLA in healthy donors. About the research overall: Unique TCR beta sequences numbering about 100 million came from about 180 million T cells in an earlier analysis. Of the donors genotyped, several hundred in all, about 80% fell in the Caucasian-associated ancestry cluster. Study-wide findings and caveats: DRB1 had the most TCR associations and HLA-C the fewest, a later analysis found, with rates varying by HLA locus.

Trimming took 1 base from V and 0 from J, leaving 13 bases between them. This CDR3 spans 16 amino acids. Germline V gives CDR1 SGHTA, CDR2 FQGNSA. The PCR ran on 60 Vbeta and 13 Jbeta primers. Assay: immunoSEQ multiplex PCR; the TCRdb copy retains only in-frame clones and omits some. This table has about 86,000 clones, over 70% appearing once. A word on this clone: What it binds is not known.

Sequenced input: PBMCs. This TCR came from a man aged 55-75 years in good health and CMV-seronegative. The chain joins TRBV7-2 to TRBJ2-7; D possibly corresponds to TRBD1 (6 bases). The DNA for the CDR3 is TGTGCCAGCAGCTTAGGGGGTACAGGGTCCTCCTACGAGCAGTACTTC. Amino acid sequence: CASSLGGTGSSYEQYF.